This is a list of T cell receptor beta chains from one sample in a study of T cell repertoires in cytomegalovirus infection. Each CDR3 protein gets one entry after TCRdb re-called the reads with MiXCR. This table holds some 400,000 distinct CDR3 sequences, over 15% found once. Sequenced sample: PBMCs. The receptors here all came from a human donor in good health (CMV status not recorded). Some clones in this sample may be carry-over from other donors' samples. Each CDR3 is given with its conserved first and last residue. Each record gives: J gene, D gene, V gene, clone size, CDR3 protein, CDR3 DNA. The D gene is left open where the match is weak. Clone sizes are given selectively: once, few, many, or a class where the clone is expanded.

j_call: TRBJ2-5
d_call: TRBD2
v_call: TRBV20-1
clone_size: few
cdr3_aa: CSARDPTSGGQETQYF
cdr3_nt: TGCAGTGCTAGAGATCCAACTAGCGGGGGACAAGAGACCCAGTACTTC

j_call: TRBJ2-1
d_call: TRBD2
v_call: TRBV10-3
clone_size: NA
cdr3_aa: CAISERVVSGRSYNEQFF
cdr3_nt: TGTGCCATCAGTGAGAGGGTGGTTAGCGGGAGATCCTACAATGAGCAGTTCTTC

j_call: TRBJ1-2
d_call: TRBD1
v_call: TRBV12-3/TRBV12-4
clone_size: NA
cdr3_aa: CASRNGTGVYGYTF
cdr3_nt: TGTGCCAGCAGGAACGGGACAGGGGTCTATGGCTACACCTTC

j_call: TRBJ2-1
d_call: TRBD2
v_call: TRBV11-2
clone_size: many
cdr3_aa: CASRRLAGGRNEQFF
cdr3_nt: TGTGCCAGCAGACGACTAGCGGGGGGTCGCAATGAGCAGTTCTTC

j_call: TRBJ2-3
d_call: NA
v_call: TRBV7-6
clone_size: few
cdr3_aa: CASSLGGLHTDTQYF
cdr3_nt: TGTGCCAGCAGCCTGGGGGGGCTACACACAGATACGCAGTATTTT

j_call: TRBJ1-5
d_call: TRBD1
v_call: TRBV18
clone_size: few
cdr3_aa: CASSPMGQGNQPQHF
cdr3_nt: TGTGCCAGCTCACCAATGGGACAGGGGAATCAGCCCCAGCATTTT

j_call: TRBJ2-1
d_call: NA
v_call: TRBV7-9
clone_size: NA
cdr3_aa: CASSPRFSRRGGNYNEQFF
cdr3_nt: TGTGCCAGCAGCCCCAGATTTTCGAGGCGTGGGGGGAACTACAATGAGCAGTTCTTC

j_call: TRBJ2-7
d_call: NA
v_call: TRBV27
clone_size: NA
cdr3_aa: CASSLSHVGYEQYF
cdr3_nt: TGTGCCAGCAGTTTATCCCATGTGGGCTACGAGCAGTACTTC

j_call: TRBJ2-7
d_call: NA
v_call: TRBV6-8
clone_size: NA
cdr3_aa: CASMGSHYEQYF
cdr3_nt: TGTGCCAGCATGGGTTCGCACTACGAGCAGTACTTC

j_call: TRBJ2-2
d_call: NA
v_call: TRBV7-8
clone_size: few
cdr3_aa: CASSNYLEELFF
cdr3_nt: TGTGCCAGCAGCAACTACCTAGAGGAGCTGTTTTTT

j_call: TRBJ1-1
d_call: NA
v_call: TRBV20-1
clone_size: NA
cdr3_aa: CSAKIRVITEAFF
cdr3_nt: TGCAGTGCCAAGATAAGGGTTATCACTGAAGCTTTCTTT

j_call: TRBJ2-1
d_call: TRBD2
v_call: TRBV2
clone_size: NA
cdr3_aa: CASGLAGVGEQFF
cdr3_nt: TGTGCCAGCGGACTAGCGGGAGTTGGTGAGCAGTTCTTC

j_call: TRBJ1-4
d_call: NA
v_call: TRBV7-2
clone_size: many
cdr3_aa: CASSLSGVDEKLFF
cdr3_nt: TGTGCCAGCAGCCTATCGGGGGTCGATGAAAAACTGTTTTTT

j_call: TRBJ2-6
d_call: NA
v_call: TRBV7-2
clone_size: many
cdr3_aa: CASSPGNSGANVLTF
cdr3_nt: TGTGCCAGCAGCCCAGGCAACTCTGGGGCCAACGTCCTGACTTTC

j_call: TRBJ2-2
d_call: NA
v_call: TRBV20-1
clone_size: NA
cdr3_aa: CSARAGLNTGELFF
cdr3_nt: TGCAGTGCTAGAGCAGGGTTAAACACCGGGGAGCTGTTTTTT

j_call: TRBJ2-3
d_call: TRBD2
v_call: TRBV11-2
clone_size: many
cdr3_aa: CASSPRLASSTDTQYF
cdr3_nt: TGTGCCAGCAGCCCCAGACTAGCGTCTAGCACAGATACGCAGTATTTT

j_call: TRBJ2-1
d_call: TRBD1
v_call: TRBV4-1
clone_size: few
cdr3_aa: CATSRQGALNEQFF
cdr3_nt: TGCGCCACCTCAAGACAGGGGGCTCTCAATGAGCAGTTCTTC

j_call: TRBJ2-1
d_call: TRBD2
v_call: TRBV2
clone_size: few
cdr3_aa: CASSEEREVEQFF
cdr3_nt: TGTGCCAGCAGTGAAGAGCGGGAGGTTGAGCAGTTCTTC

j_call: TRBJ1-6
d_call: NA
v_call: TRBV28
clone_size: few
cdr3_aa: CASQSGGQNSPLHF
cdr3_nt: TGTGCCAGCCAGAGTGGCGGGCAAAATTCACCCCTCCACTTT

j_call: TRBJ2-7
d_call: NA
v_call: TRBV27
clone_size: few
cdr3_aa: CASSPAGQPYYEQYF
cdr3_nt: TGTGCCAGCAGTCCCGCCGGGCAGCCATACTACGAGCAGTACTTC

j_call: TRBJ2-3
d_call: TRBD2
v_call: TRBV23-1
clone_size: NA
cdr3_aa: CASSQTGLAGDNTQYF
cdr3_nt: TGCGCCAGCAGTCAAACGGGACTAGCGGGAGATAATACGCAGTATTTT

j_call: TRBJ2-1
d_call: TRBD2
v_call: TRBV7-6
clone_size: many
cdr3_aa: CASSLGLAGTLNEQFF
cdr3_nt: TGTGCCAGCAGCTTAGGGCTAGCGGGAACTTTGAATGAGCAGTTCTTC

j_call: TRBJ2-7
d_call: TRBD2
v_call: TRBV29-1
clone_size: few
cdr3_aa: CSVVSGIRTSGNYEQYF
cdr3_nt: TGCAGCGTTGTCTCCGGGATTCGGACTAGCGGGAACTACGAGCAGTACTTC

j_call: TRBJ2-1
d_call: NA
v_call: TRBV7-8
clone_size: many
cdr3_aa: CASGRRGGYNEQFF
cdr3_nt: TGTGCCAGCGGACGTAGGGGAGGATACAATGAGCAGTTCTTC

j_call: TRBJ2-7
d_call: NA
v_call: TRBV11-2
clone_size: many
cdr3_aa: CASSLTDFYEQYF
cdr3_nt: TGTGCCAGCAGCTTAACGGACTTCTACGAGCAGTACTTC

j_call: TRBJ2-7
d_call: TRBD2
v_call: TRBV7-9
clone_size: many
cdr3_aa: CASSLEPPREEQYF
cdr3_nt: TGTGCCAGCAGCTTAGAACCTCCGCGGGAGGAGCAGTACTTC

j_call: TRBJ2-5
d_call: NA
v_call: TRBV5-1
clone_size: NA
cdr3_aa: CASSLELGAETETQYF
cdr3_nt: TGCGCCAGCAGCTTGGAGTTGGGGGCCGAGACGGAGACCCAGTACTTC

j_call: TRBJ2-5
d_call: TRBD1
v_call: TRBV7-2
clone_size: NA
cdr3_aa: CASSLAGQVQETQYF
cdr3_nt: TGTGCCAGCAGCTTAGCGGGACAGGTCCAAGAGACCCAGTACTTC

j_call: TRBJ2-1
d_call: NA
v_call: TRBV19
clone_size: few
cdr3_aa: CASSIDSGYSYNEQFF
cdr3_nt: TGTGCCAGTAGTATAGATTCAGGGTACTCCTACAATGAGCAGTTCTTC

j_call: TRBJ2-1
d_call: TRBD2
v_call: TRBV7-2
clone_size: NA
cdr3_aa: CASSAGAFASGRNEQFF
cdr3_nt: TGTGCCAGCAGCGCGGGGGCTTTTGCTAGCGGGAGAAATGAGCAGTTCTTC

j_call: TRBJ2-2
d_call: NA
v_call: TRBV20-1
clone_size: few
cdr3_aa: CSALRDPSNTGELFF
cdr3_nt: TGCAGTGCACTCAGGGACCCGTCGAACACCGGGGAGCTGTTTTTT